This TCR beta chain was documented in a study of PD-1 blockade in classical Hodgkin lymphoma. Whole-study results and caveats: TCR diversity in CD4+, not CD8+, cells rose significantly by C4D1. The study reported lower baseline TCR diversity in newly diagnosed patients than in healthy donors. Repertoire differences lack defined causes, possibly disease activity or prior therapy. Patients were excluded if nivolumab began under 1 year after ASCT (the autologous transplant).

Assay used: immunoSEQ multiplex PCR; TCRdb lists only in-frame clones, some missing. The sample holds tens of thousands of clones; about four fifths are singletons and the top ten take around 30%. Germline CDR1 is ENHRY and CDR2 is SYGVKD. CDR3 length: 12 amino acids. V lost 11 bases and J 2 bases, leaving 13 bases between the germline ends. Notes on this clone: Its specificity is not known.

Exposure to brentuximab vedotin varied, and each patient had relapsed following autologous stem cell transplantation. This chain joins TRBV10-3 and TRBJ2-7; a weak D match, TRBD2 (7 bases). The input for sequencing was peripheral blood mononuclear cells (PBMCs), taken at baseline. The TCR was taken from a human donor with classical Hodgkin lymphoma. DNA for the CDR3: TGTGCCGGGGGGGGCCCAACCTACGAGCAGTACTTC. This codes for CAGGGPTYEQYF.